Presented here are 32 T cell receptor beta chains from one specimen sequenced in a study of radiation and T cells in renal cell carcinoma. Treatment described: treatment-naive control, cytoreductive nephrectomy. The table came from immunoSEQ multiplex PCR; TCRdb's copy has only in-frame clones and leaves some out. The repertoire consists of 15,000 to 20,000 clones, with 58% occurring once and the leading ten covering 9.7%. The sequencing here drew on tumor tissue, taken from a patient whose treatment was nephrectomy without radiotherapy. The receptors come from a man between 40 and 49 years old with renal cell carcinoma.

The J gene is TRBJ1-1, the V gene TRBV7-3; D ambiguous. The V gene's germline CDR1 is SGHTA and CDR2 FQGTGA. Trimming left V 5 bases short and J 8 bases short, with 15 bases between. The CDR3 contains 13 residues. CDR3 in amino acids: CASSRTPLTEAFF. The CDR3 DNA reads as TGTGCCAGCAGCCGAACTCCATTGACGGAAGCTTTCTTT.

The J gene is TRBJ1-1, the V gene TRBV28; D gene uncertain. The CDR3 loop spans 15 amino acids. Germline V gives CDR1 MDHEN, CDR2 SYDVKM. V was shortened by 6 bases and J by 5 bases, with 19 bases between the two germline ends. CDR3 protein: CASSSASTAGTEAFF. The DNA for the CDR3 is TGTGCCAGCAGCTCCGCCTCCACGGCTGGGACTGAAGCTTTCTTT.

The chain carries TRBV19 and TRBJ2-6, with a tentative D call TRBD1 (7 bases). CDR1 LNHDA and CDR2 SQIVND come from the germline V gene (reference sequence). The CDR3 loop spans 19 amino acids. With 5 bases removed from V and 0 bases from J, the gap between germline ends came to 20 bases. The CDR3 DNA sequence: TGTGCCAGTAGTCACCCCGGGGGACAGAGTTACTCTGGGGCCAACGTCCTGACTTTC. This encodes CASSHPGGQSYSGANVLTF. Full variable domain (missing parts from reference TRBV19 and TRBJ2-6): DGGITQSPKYLFRKEGQNVTLSCEQNLNHDAMYWYRQDPGQGLRLIYYSQIVNDFQKGDIAEGYSVSREKKESFPLTVTSAQKNPTAFYLCASSHPGGQSYSGANVLTFGAGSRLTVL.

The gene calls are TRBV28 and TRBJ1-5; D might be TRBD1 (5 bases). The CDR3 sequence is 14 residues long. CDR1 and CDR2 (germline): MDHEN, SYDVKM. The ends were cut back, 1 base at V and 4 bases at J, with 8 bases in the middle. The CDR3 spells CASSLYRQNQPQHF. The CDR3 DNA follows: TGTGCCAGCAGTTTATATCGACAGAATCAGCCCCAGCATTTT.

The J gene is TRBJ2-2, the V gene TRBV7-7; 7 nucleotides match TRBD1. Germline CDR1 and CDR2: SSHAT and FNYEAQ (reference sequence). The CDR3 loop spans 14 amino acids. With V trimmed by 1 base and J by 4 bases, 0 bases remained unmatched. DNA of the CDR3: TGTGCCAGCAGCTTAGACAGGGGCACCGGGGAGCTGTTTTTT. This translates into CASSLDRGTGELFF.

The sample holds a few counts of this clone. This chain uses TRBV30 with TRBJ1-6; 8 bases agree with TRBD1. Germline CDR1 reads GTSNPN; CDR2 reads SVGIG (reference sequence). The CDR3 sequence is 14 residues long. The J segment lost 8 bases and the V segment lost 2 bases, leaving 5 bases of the junction unmatched. The CDR3 region has the DNA TGTGCCTGGAGTAACAGGGGGTCGGATTCACCCCTCCACTTT. It is translated as CAWSNRGSDSPLHF.

This clone is classed as large (0.1 to 1%). The chain combines TRBV27 with TRBJ2-1, with D possibly TRBD2 on 5 matching bases. Germline V gene data show CDR1 as MNHEY and CDR2 as SMNVEV (reference sequence). The CDR3 consists of 14 residues. Trimming stripped 5 bases from V and 4 bases from J, with 12 bases between. CDR3 DNA sequence: TGTGCCAGCAGTCTAGCTTCGTCTTACAATGAGCAGTTCTTC. The encoded protein is CASSLASSYNEQFF.

The chain carries TRBV27 and TRBJ2-7, with D uncertain. The CDR3 totals 14 residues. V lost 6 bases and J 1 base, leaving 13 bases between the germline ends. Per the germline V gene, CDR1 is MNHEY and CDR2 is SMNVEV (reference sequence). The CDR3 loop is CASSVWGSSYEQYF. In DNA, the CDR3 is TGTGCCAGCAGCGTATGGGGTAGTTCCTACGAGCAGTACTTC.

This clone has only one observation. Here the CDR3 reads CASSLNRGNGELFF. CDR3 coding DNA: TGCGCCAGCAGCTTAAACAGGGGTAACGGGGAGCTGTTTTTT. V gene TRBV5-1 combines with J gene TRBJ2-2; TRBD1 matches at 7 bases. CDR1 SGHRS and CDR2 YFSETQ come from the germline V gene. J lost 7 bases, V lost 2 bases, and 5 bases had no gene match. The CDR3 sequence is 14 residues long.

This clone was recorded a few times. This chain joins TRBV7-2 and TRBJ2-5, with D possibly TRBD1 on 5 matching bases. Germline CDR1 is SGHTA and CDR2 is FQGNSA. The CDR3 loop spans 14 amino acids. V lost 2 bases and J lost 5, with 12 bases in between. In nucleotides, the CDR3 is TGTGCCAGCAGCTTACAGCCAGGGTCGGAGACCCAGTACTTC. Protein sequence: CASSLQPGSETQYF.

The chain employs TRBV7-9 and TRBJ2-1; no reliable D call. V was cut by 1 base and J by 9 bases, with 10 bases left in between. The CDR3 has 13 residues. Per germline, CDR1 SEHNR and CDR2 FQNEAQ (reference sequence). In DNA form, the CDR3 reads TGTGCCAGCAGCTTAGGGGCGATACCTGAGCAGTTCTTC. It translates to CASSLGAIPEQFF.

In DNA form, the CDR3 reads TGTGCCAGCGTCCAGGGGGCCTCCCCAGAAGCTTTCTTT. This codes for CASVQGASPEAFF. The chain links TRBV6-5 to TRBJ1-1, with TRBD1 identical over 8 bases. Germline loops: CDR1 MNHEY, CDR2 SVGAGI. This CDR3 comprises 13 residues. V shed 8 bases, J shed 8 bases, and the junction held 10 bases outside the gene matches.

This sequence joins TRBV10-1 and TRBJ2-5; 12 bases fit TRBD2. Germline assignment: CDR1 WNHNN and CDR2 SYGVQD (reference sequence). The J segment lost 2 bases and the V segment lost 3 bases, leaving 1 base of the junction unmatched. The length of the CDR3 is 15 residues. The CDR3: CASSDGTSGQETQYF. Written as DNA, the CDR3 is TGCGCCAGCAGTGATGGGACTAGCGGGCAAGAGACCCAGTACTTC.

V is TRBV27 and J is TRBJ1-2; no reliable D call. Per the germline V gene, CDR1 is MNHEY and CDR2 is SMNVEV (reference sequence). This CDR3 contains 13 residues. Trimming cost V 6 bases and J 4 bases, with 12 bases left between them. The CDR3 DNA reads TGTGCCAGCAGCGGTTCCGCAGCCTATGGCTACACCTTC. Amino acids: CASSGSAAYGYTF.

The chain is built from TRBV6-6 and TRBJ2-6, with D unresolved. The V gene lost 0 bases and the J gene lost 0 bases, with 3 bases spanning the gap. The CDR3 covers 15 residues. Germline CDR1 MNHNY, CDR2 SVGAGI (reference sequence). The CDR3 here is CASSYSSSGANVLTF. CDR3 bases: TGTGCCAGCAGTTACTCATCCTCTGGGGCCAACGTCCTGACTTTC.

This sequence joins TRBV5-5 and TRBJ2-3; D could derive from TRBD1 or TRBD2 (5 bases each). V lost 0 bases to trimming and J lost 4 bases, with 12 bases between them. CDR1 and CDR2 (germline): SGHKS, YYEKEE (reference sequence). The CDR3 loop spans 15 amino acids. CDR3 DNA: TGTGCCAGCAGCTTGGCCGATCAGGGACCAGATACGCAGTATTTT. It is translated as CASSLADQGPDTQYF. Variable domain in full (rest from reference TRBV5-5 and TRBJ2-3): DAGVTQSPTHLIKTRGQQVTLRCSPISGHKSVSWYQQVLGQGPQFIFQYYEKEERGRGNFPDRFSARQFPNYSSELNVNALLLGDSALYLCASSLADQGPDTQYFGPGTRLTVL.

This clone was observed a few times. The V and J genes are TRBV7-9 and TRBJ2-5, with D possibly matching TRBD2 (5 bases). This CDR3 is built from 12 residues. Germline CDR1 SEHNR, CDR2 FQNEAQ (reference sequence). V was shortened by 7 bases and J by 5 bases, with 11 bases between the two germline ends. The CDR3 here is CASKLGGETQYF. The CDR3 nucleotides read TGTGCCAGCAAACTAGGTGGGGAGACCCAGTACTTC. The variable domain in full, completed from reference TRBV7-9 and TRBJ2-5, reads DTGVSQNPRHKITKRGQNVTFRCDPISEHNRLYWYRQTLGQGPEFLTYFQNEAQLEKSRLLSDRFSAERPKGSFSTLEIQRTEQGDSAMYLCASKLGGETQYFGPGTRLLVL.

V and J are TRBV7-2 and TRBJ1-6; 7 nucleotides line up with TRBD1. With 5 bases clipped from V and 3 bases from J, the junction kept 1 base outside the gene matches. This CDR3 is built from 14 residues. The germline V gene encodes CDR1 SGHTA and CDR2 FQGNSA. The chain's CDR3 is CASSRQGYNSPLHF. CDR3 sequence (DNA): TGTGCCAGCAGCCGACAGGGCTATAATTCACCCCTCCACTTT.

The chain's CDR3 is CASSVVVSFNTEAFF. The CDR3 nucleotides are TGTGCCAGCAGCGTAGTGGTAAGCTTCAACACTGAAGCTTTCTTT. V and J are TRBV9 and TRBJ1-1; D remains unclear. Germline CDR1 reads SGDLS; CDR2 reads YYNGEE. The V gene lost 0 bases and the J gene lost 2 bases, with 11 bases spanning the gap. The CDR3 runs 15 residues. Full variable domain (remainder filled in from reference TRBV9 and TRBJ1-1): DSGVTQTPKHLITATGQRVTLRCSPRSGDLSVYWYQQSLDQGLQFLIQYYNGEERAKGNILERFSAQQFPDLHSELNLSSLELGDSALYFCASSVVVSFNTEAFFGQGTRLTVV.

This clone was detected only once. V is TRBV4-3 and J is TRBJ1-2; 7 nucleotides align to TRBD1. Germline CDR1 and CDR2: LGHNA and YSLEER. The CDR3 spans 15 residues. Trimming cost V 0 bases and J 8 bases; bases outside gene matches: 9. CDR3 protein: CASSQEGGGVRGYTF. The CDR3 bases are TGCGCCAGCAGCCAAGAGGGAGGGGGCGTGCGGGGCTACACCTTC.

The J gene is TRBJ2-2, the V gene TRBV11-2; TRBD1 matches at 8 bases. Germline lookup yields CDR1 SGHAT and CDR2 FQNNGV. This CDR3 is built from 17 residues. J lost 0 bases, V lost 0 bases, and 3 bases had no gene match. The CDR3 DNA follows: TGTGCCAGCAGCTTAGATCTGACAGGGGCGAACACCGGGGAGCTGTTTTTT. It encodes CASSLDLTGANTGELFF.

The chain is built from TRBV5-3 and TRBJ1-1; 10 bases map to TRBD1. TRBV5-3 is filed as an ORF, its function uncertain. CDR3 size: 16 residues. J was trimmed by 3 bases and V by 4 bases; bases with no gene match: 9. This CDR3 is CARSLGRDRGYTEAFF. The CDR3 DNA follows: TGTGCCAGAAGCCTAGGCCGGGACAGGGGTTACACTGAAGCTTTCTTT.

This clone was found once. The rearrangement joins TRBV2 to TRBJ2-1; tentative D call: TRBD1 (5 bases). Germline V gene data show CDR1 as SNHLY and CDR2 as FYNNEI. This CDR3 has 13 residues. The ends were cut back, 10 bases at V and 10 bases at J, with 20 bases in the middle. The CDR3 DNA sequence: TGTGCCACCCGACAGAGCCTCTACAGAGAGCAGTTCTTC. Residues: CATRQSLYREQFF. Full variable domain (missing parts from reference TRBV2 and TRBJ2-1): EPEVTQTPSHQVTQMGQEVILRCVPISNHLYFYWYRQILGQKVEFLVSFYNNEISEKSEIFDDQFSVERPDGSNFTLKIRSTKLEDSAMYFCATRQSLYREQFFGPGTRLTVL.

This clone was seen a few times. The rearrangement joins TRBV27 to TRBJ1-1; a weak D match, TRBD1 (6 bases). Per germline, CDR1 MNHEY and CDR2 SMNVEV (reference sequence). The CDR3 consists of 14 residues. V was shortened by 3 bases and J by 5 bases, with 13 bases between the two germline ends. The CDR3 reads CASSFGGRKTEAFF. Here the CDR3 DNA reads TGTGCCAGCAGTTTTGGGGGGCGCAAGACTGAAGCTTTCTTT.

V is TRBV5-6 and J is TRBJ2-7; D remains ambiguous. The CDR3 runs to 11 residues. Trimming removed 0 bases at V and 4 bases at J, with 2 bases between. Germline V CDR1 and CDR2: SGHDT, YYEEEE. The CDR3 bases are TGTGCCAGCAGCTTGGCGTACGAGCAGTACTTC. Amino acids: CASSLAYEQYF.

The chain carries TRBV6-5 and TRBJ2-3, with TRBD1 matching over 10 bases. The CDR3 has 16 residues. Germline-derived CDR1 and CDR2 are MNHEY and SVGAGI. The V and J ends lost 2 bases and 4 bases, in that order; junction bases with no gene match: 6. The CDR3 sequence: CASSYTGTGDADTQYF. CDR3 DNA sequence: TGTGCCAGCAGTTACACGGGGACAGGGGATGCAGATACGCAGTATTTT.

The chain employs TRBV18 and TRBJ2-5; TRBD2 agrees at 7 bases. V gave up 6 bases and J gave up 5 bases; unmatched junction bases: 12. The CDR3 has 15 residues. In germline, CDR1 is KGHSH, CDR2 LQKENI. This CDR3 is CASSPWASGDETQYF. CDR3 DNA: TGTGCCAGCTCGCCGTGGGCCAGCGGGGATGAGACCCAGTACTTC. The full variable domain, its missing parts supplied by reference TRBV18 and TRBJ2-5, is NAGVMQNPRHLVRRRGQEARLRCSPMKGHSHVYWYRQLPEEGLKFMVYLQKENIIDESGMPKERFSAEFPKEGPSILRIQQVVRGDSAAYFCASSPWASGDETQYFGPGTRLLVL.

This clone is medium-sized by share. The CDR3 DNA is TGTGCCAGTAGTATAACCCCTTCTAGCACAGATACGCAGTATTTT. Translated, it gives CASSITPSSTDTQYF. V usage is TRBV19 and J usage is TRBJ2-3; D call uncertain. Trimming stripped 2 bases from V and 0 bases from J, with 9 bases between. The germline gives CDR1 LNHDA, CDR2 SQIVND (reference sequence). CDR3 length: 15 residues.

In DNA form, the CDR3 reads TGTGCCAGCAGCCAAGGTGACAGGGGTATCGTTGGGTATGGCTACACCTTC. This encodes CASSQGDRGIVGYGYTF. The chain employs TRBV4-2 and TRBJ1-2, with 8 positions matching TRBD1. The V and J ends lost 1 base and 5 bases, in that order; junction bases with no gene match: 12. The germline gives CDR1 LGHNA, CDR2 YNFKEQ. The CDR3 is 17 amino acids.

This clone has only one observation. The rearrangement joins TRBV28 to TRBJ2-7, with 8 bases that match TRBD2. With 6 bases clipped from V and 0 bases from J, the junction kept 7 bases outside the gene matches. Per the germline V gene, CDR1 is MDHEN and CDR2 is SYDVKM. The CDR3 loop spans 15 amino acids. DNA for the CDR3: TGTGCCAGCAGCCCGGGGGGGGCCAGCTCCTACGAGCAGTACTTC. The encoded protein is CASSPGGASSYEQYF.

The V call is TRBV7-9, the J call TRBJ1-2, with 7 nucleotides matching TRBD1. CDR1 SEHNR and CDR2 FQNEAQ come from the germline V gene (reference sequence). CDR3 length: 17 amino acids. V trimming: 1 base; J trimming: 1 base; junction bases outside the gene matches: 9. CDR3 protein: CASSLVLGDSHNYGYTF. For the CDR3, the DNA is TGTGCCAGCAGCTTAGTTCTTGGGGACAGTCATAACTATGGCTACACCTTC.

V is TRBV5-4 and J is TRBJ2-1, with D perhaps matching TRBD2 (6 bases). The CDR3 runs 16 residues. The germline CDR1 and CDR2 sequences are SGHNT and YYREEE (reference sequence). Trimming stripped 4 bases from V and 5 bases from J, with 19 bases between. As DNA, the CDR3 is TGTGCCAGCAGCCATTACGTTTATCGGGGGAACAATGAGCAGTTCTTC. Translating gives CASSHYVYRGNNEQFF.